The clone carrying this TCR beta chain was seen many times. Its antigen is not known. This sample was included in a study of T cells in Graves' hyperthyroidism and ophthalmopathy. Study-wide results and caveats: Most thyroid clonotypes expanded above 0.001 appeared in blood too. Ophthalmopathy onset followed model prediction by a median about 6.9 months.

In germline, CDR1 is DFQATT, CDR2 SNEGSKA (reference sequence). The V end was cut by 0 bases, the J end by 1 base, with 9 bases between. The CDR3 loop spans 14 amino acids. Using RNA transcripts as the source, TCR beta CDR3 regions were amplified. TCR CDR3 regions were first amplified by RT-PCR with HTBI primers. TCRdb redid the calling of the multiplex PCR reads with MiXCR, one entry per CDR3 protein. In the table there are about 510,000 distinct CDR3 sequences, about 46% of which are singletons. Patients with uncontrolled infections, other autoimmune diseases, pregnancy or lactation were excluded. Every diagnosis used clinical symptoms, serum thyroxine and TRAb, thyroid ultrasound and orbital computed tomography.

This clonotype originated in an adult woman with Graves' disease, either hyperthyroidism or ophthalmopathy (not recorded which). The V gene is TRBV20-1, the J gene TRBJ1-1; tentatively, D is TRBD1 (6 bases). The sample consisted of peripheral blood or thyroid tissue (not recorded which). CDR3 loop: CSARDQGRNTEAFF. The CDR3 DNA follows: TGCAGTGCTAGAGATCAGGGGAGGAACACTGAAGCTTTCTTT.